The 9 T cell receptor beta chains below all came from one sample that was sequenced in a study of CD8 T cells in ankylosing spondylitis. The antigens for these receptors are not known. Study-level points and caveats: Ankylosing spondylitis blood appeared to carry a characteristic TCR beta motif of roughly 8 highly homologous variants.

TCRdb redid the calling of the 5' RACE reads with MiXCR, one entry per CDR3 protein. In the table there are about 800,000 distinct CDR3 sequences, about 12% of which are singletons. Sequencing was done on a sample of blood, either unsorted or a sorted T cell fraction (not recorded which). These receptors were taken from a male donor with ankylosing spondylitis.

The rearrangement joins TRBV20-1 to TRBJ2-1; 15 bases align to TRBD2. CDR3 length: 16 residues. The V and J ends lost 6 bases and 8 bases, in that order; junction bases with no gene match: 11. Germline V lookup: CDR1 DFQATT, CDR2 SNEGSKA (reference sequence). CDR3 sequence: CSALGLAGGLRDEQFF. The DNA for the CDR3 is TGCAGTGCGCTCGGACTAGCGGGAGGGCTCAGGGATGAGCAGTTCTTC.

The chain carries TRBV11-3 and TRBJ2-1, with 13 bases that match TRBD2. The CDR3 is made up of 16 amino acids. The junction had 2 bases not matched to a gene; V was cut back by 4 bases and J by 2 bases. Germline CDR1 SGHNT, CDR2 YENEEA. The CDR3 sequence: CASSSGTSGAYNEQFF. In DNA form, the CDR3 reads TGTGCCAGCAGCTCCGGGACTAGCGGGGCCTACAATGAGCAGTTCTTC. Filled out from reference TRBV11-3 and TRBJ2-1, the complete variable domain reads EAGVVQSPRYKIIEKKQPVAFWCNPISGHNTLYWYLQNLGQGPELLIRYENEEAVDDSQLPKDRFSAERLKGVDSTLKIQPAELGDSAVYLCASSSGTSGAYNEQFFGPGTRLTVL.

This clonotype has only a few counts. This chain uses TRBV6-1 with TRBJ2-2; TRBD1 might be the D (6 bases). Trimming removed 4 bases at V and 7 bases at J, with 13 bases between. The length of the CDR3 is 14 residues. Germline assignment: CDR1 MNHNS and CDR2 SASEGT. The DNA for the CDR3 is TGTGCCAGCAGTGCATCAGGGGCGATCGGGGAGCTGTTTTTT. Its protein is CASSASGAIGELFF.

This clonotype was counted a few times. The rearrangement uses TRBV7-2 and TRBJ2-7; TRBD2 matches 9 bases. Germline V lookup: CDR1 SGHTA, CDR2 FQGNSA. The CDR3 is 14 amino acids. The V gene end was trimmed by 7 bases and the J gene end by 1 base; junction bases not matched to a gene: 5. The CDR3 nucleotides are TGTGCCAGCACCCCGGGACTAGCTTCCTACGAGCAGTACTTC. This encodes CASTPGLASYEQYF.

The chain recombines TRBV7-3 with TRBJ1-5; possibly TRBD1 for D (5 bases). Germline V gene sequence: CDR1 SGHTA, CDR2 FQGTGA. This CDR3 comprises 17 residues. V was cut by 5 bases and J by 3 bases, with 20 bases left in between. In DNA, the CDR3 is TGTGCCAGCAGCCAGCGGGGGAGACAGAGGTACAATCAGCCCCAGCATTTT. Protein product: CASSQRGRQRYNQPQHF.

This clonotype was observed a handful of times. The chain links TRBV20-1 to TRBJ1-5; D not certain. CDR1 is DFQATT, CDR2 SNEGSKA, per germline (reference sequence). The CDR3 length is 13 residues. Trimming removed 4 bases from V and 0 bases from J, with 7 bases in between. CDR3 nucleotide sequence: TGCAGTGCTACCACCTATAGCAATCAGCCCCAGCATTTT. Amino acid sequence: CSATTYSNQPQHF.

This clonotype was counted a few times. The chain uses TRBV7-9 and TRBJ1-3; 7 bases match TRBD1. CDR1 SEHNR and CDR2 FQNEAQ come from the germline V gene (reference sequence). V gave up 5 bases and J gave up 2 bases; unmatched junction bases: 9. The CDR3 loop spans 16 amino acids. CDR3 DNA sequence: TGTGCCAGCAGCCGCCCCCCGCAGGGGGCTGGAAACACCATATATTTT. Protein sequence: CASSRPPQGAGNTIYF.

This chain uses TRBV20-1 with TRBJ2-1; D is perhaps TRBD1 (6 bases). Trimming stripped 1 base from V and 5 bases from J, with 24 bases between. Germline CDR1 and CDR2: DFQATT and SNEGSKA (reference sequence). CDR3 length: 18 amino acids. CDR3 nucleotide sequence: TGCAGTGCTAGAGCGGACAGATTCGACGGCTATTCTAACAATGAGCAGTTCTTC. This encodes CSARADRFDGYSNNEQFF.

This clonotype appeared many times. The gene calls are TRBV20-1 and TRBJ1-5; the D gene is possibly TRBD1 (5 bases). Germline loops: CDR1 DFQATT, CDR2 SNEGSKA (reference sequence). Trimming stripped 4 bases from V and 3 bases from J, with 13 bases between. The CDR3 consists of 14 residues. CDR3: CSAINRQTNQPQHF. CDR3 coding DNA: TGCAGTGCTATAAACCGACAGACCAATCAGCCCCAGCATTTT.